The T cell receptor (delta chain) under discussion was sequenced for a study of γδ T cells in repeated Plasmodium falciparum infection. With V trimmed by 0 bases and J by 5 bases, 23 bases remained unmatched. The germline V gene has CDR1 GEAIGNYY and CDR2 EKD. The CDR3 spans 21 residues. Bulk repertoires came from Vgamma9/Vdelta2+ or Vdelta2-negative gammadelta T cells flow-sorted from PBMC. TRG and TRD sequences were obtained from every sorted gammadelta sample. TCRdb applied CATT to the multiplex PCR reads for clone calling. The data show 90,000 to 95,000 delta-chain clones, with 0.95% to 1% seen just once and more than 9% held by the top ten. This clone turned up a few times. This likely reflects a read error, since a far larger clone is one base away. Within the sample, other DNA sequences also encode this same CDR3.

The TCR sequence derives from a pool of human donors (malaria-infected and uninfected, not separated). The sequencing sample was made of gamma-delta T cells from blood. The chain uses TRDV2 and TRDJ1; TRDD3 agrees at 10 bases. No J segment appears in TCRdb, so it was assigned here by matching the sequence to germline. CDR3 in amino acids: CACDTVGGVGDTEQVTDKLIF. Written as DNA, the CDR3 is TGTGCCTGTGACACCGTGGGGGGTGTGGGGGATACAGAACAGGTCACTGATAAACTCATCTTT.